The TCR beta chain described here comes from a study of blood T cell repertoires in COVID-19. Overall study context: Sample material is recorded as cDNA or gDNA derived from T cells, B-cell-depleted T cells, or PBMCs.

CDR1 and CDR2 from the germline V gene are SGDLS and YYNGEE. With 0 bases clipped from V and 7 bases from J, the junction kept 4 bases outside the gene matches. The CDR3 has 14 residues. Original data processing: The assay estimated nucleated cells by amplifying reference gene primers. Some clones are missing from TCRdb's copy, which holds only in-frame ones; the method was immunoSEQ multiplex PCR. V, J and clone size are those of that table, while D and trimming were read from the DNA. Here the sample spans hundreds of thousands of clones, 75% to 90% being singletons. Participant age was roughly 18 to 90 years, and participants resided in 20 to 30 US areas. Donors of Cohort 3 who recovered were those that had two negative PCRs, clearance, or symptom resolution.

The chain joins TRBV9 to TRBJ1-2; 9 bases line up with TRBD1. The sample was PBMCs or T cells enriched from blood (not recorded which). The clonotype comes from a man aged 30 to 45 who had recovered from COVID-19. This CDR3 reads CASSVVGQGAGYTF. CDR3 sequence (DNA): TGTGCCAGCAGCGTAGTGGGACAGGGAGCTGGCTACACCTTC.